A single sample is the source of the 4 T cell receptor beta chains below, sequenced in a study of blood T cell repertoires in COVID-19. The assay was immunoSEQ multiplex PCR, and TCRdb's table has in-frame clones only and misses some. The sample holds under 400,000 clones, almost 90% seen once. The sample taken for sequencing was peripheral blood. Receptors originate from a woman aged 25 to 39 with COVID-19, enrolled during active disease.

Here the CDR3 reads CASFFSGISNQPQHF. CDR3 bases: TGTGCCAGTTTTTTTTCAGGGATTAGCAATCAGCCCCAGCATTTT. This chain joins TRBV28 and TRBJ1-5, with D possibly matching TRBD1 (5 bases). Germline loops: CDR1 MDHEN, CDR2 SYDVKM. The length of the CDR3 is 15 residues. Trimming removed 9 bases from V and 0 bases from J, with 15 bases in between.

This clone was counted once. The genes are TRBV9 and TRBJ1-5; D is undetermined. Germline V CDR1 and CDR2: SGDLS, YYNGEE. The CDR3 is 15 residues long. V was trimmed by 0 bases and J by 1 base, leaving 8 bases between them. The CDR3 region is CASSVGPGSNQPQHF. The CDR3, as DNA: TGTGCCAGCAGCGTAGGGCCGGGAAGCAATCAGCCCCAGCATTTT.

The V call is TRBV6-5, the J call TRBJ2-3, with a tentative D call TRBD2 (5 bases). The CDR3 is 14 residues long. Germline V gene lookup returns CDR1 MNHEY and CDR2 SVGAGI. V lost 4 bases, J lost 1 base, and 9 bases lay in between. The CDR3 DNA is TGTGCCAGCAGTTTTAGCGCCGGCACAGATACGCAGTATTTT. Amino acids: CASSFSAGTDTQYF.

V usage is TRBV18 and J usage is TRBJ1-5; 8 nucleotides agree with TRBD1. V dropped 4 bases and J dropped 1; count of bases not matched to a gene: 12. CDR1 and CDR2 (germline): KGHSH, LQKENI. The CDR3 spans 18 residues. CDR3 sequence: CASSLNDQGAQSNQPQHF. Here the CDR3 DNA reads TGTGCCAGCTCACTAAACGACCAGGGGGCGCAGAGCAATCAGCCCCAGCATTTT.